Listed here are 25 T cell receptor beta chains from one sample, sequenced in a study of blood T cell repertoires in COVID-19. Data came from immunoSEQ multiplex PCR; TCRdb stores just in-frame clones and leaves some out. The sample yields about 240,000 clones, about 86% seen once. The source material was PBMCs or T cells enriched from blood (not recorded which). Receptors originate from a middle-aged woman with acute COVID-19.

The chain joins TRBV12-3 or TRBV12-4 to TRBJ1-2, with D possibly TRBD1 on 6 matching bases. The V gene lost 5 bases and the J gene lost 4 bases, with 8 bases spanning the gap. This CDR3 spans 12 amino acids. CDR3 bases: TGTGCCAGCAGTGGGGGGGCCTATGGCTACACCTTC. Translating it yields CASSGGAYGYTF.

The gene calls are TRBV5-1 and TRBJ2-5, with 11 bases lining up with TRBD2. With V trimmed by 4 bases and J by 0 bases, 2 bases remained unmatched. This CDR3 comprises 15 residues. Germline V gene data show CDR1 as SGHRS and CDR2 as YFSETQ. This CDR3 reads CASSRTSGYQETQYF. The CDR3 nucleotides read TGCGCCAGCAGCAGGACTAGCGGGTACCAAGAGACCCAGTACTTC. Filled out from reference TRBV5-1 and TRBJ2-5, the complete variable domain reads KAGVTQTPRYLIKTRGQQVTLSCSPISGHRSVSWYQQTPGQGLQFLFEYFSETQRNKGNFPGRFSGRQFSNSRSEMNVSTLELGDSALYLCASSRTSGYQETQYFGPGTRLLVL.

The chain links TRBV19 to TRBJ1-6; 11 bases are shared with TRBD1. The V segment lost 6 bases and the J segment 9 bases; nucleotides outside the gene matches: 13. This CDR3 has 17 amino acids. The V gene's germline CDR1 is LNHDA and CDR2 SQIVND (reference sequence). CDR3 DNA sequence: TGTGCCAGTAGCTCTACCCCCCGGACAGGGGGCGTTTCACCCCTCCACTTT. This gives the protein CASSSTPRTGGVSPLHF.

This chain links TRBV6-1 with TRBJ1-4; D is uncertain. Germline CDR1 MNHNS, CDR2 SASEGT. The V and J ends lost 3 bases and 0 bases respectively, with 8 bases between them. The CDR3 has 15 amino acids. The CDR3 is CASSDRSATNEKLFF. CDR3 sequence (DNA): TGTGCCAGCAGTGACAGGTCCGCAACTAATGAAAAACTGTTTTTT.

V and J are TRBV7-8 and TRBJ1-2; 10 bases map to TRBD1. Germline CDR1 reads SGHVS; CDR2 reads FQNEAQ. CDR3 length: 15 amino acids. V was clipped by 5 bases and J by 5 bases; unmatched bases: 8. CDR3 residues: CASSPARDRGYGYTF. The CDR3 DNA reads as TGTGCCAGCAGCCCGGCCCGGGACAGGGGATATGGCTACACCTTC.

CDR3 amino acids: CASRIQGTGELFF. The CDR3 nucleotides read TGTGCCAGTAGAATACAGGGCACCGGGGAGCTGTTTTTT. V is TRBV19 and J is TRBJ2-2, with D perhaps matching TRBD1 (6 bases). CDR3 length: 13 amino acids. Trimming left V 6 bases short and J 4 bases short, with 9 bases between. Germline V lookup: CDR1 LNHDA, CDR2 SQIVND (reference sequence).

The chain joins TRBV7-9 to TRBJ2-7, with D maybe TRBD1 (5 bases). V was shortened by 1 base and J by 0 bases, with 7 bases between the two germline ends. Germline values: CDR1 SEHNR, CDR2 FQNEAQ (reference sequence). The CDR3 spans 14 residues. The CDR3 reads CASSLDDSSYEQYF. The CDR3 region has the DNA TGTGCCAGCAGCTTAGATGACAGCTCCTACGAGCAGTACTTC.

The rearrangement joins TRBV27 to TRBJ2-3; no firm D call. The CDR3 has 15 residues. From germline, CDR1 is MNHEY and CDR2 SMNVEV (reference sequence). Trimming stripped 8 bases from V and 0 bases from J, with 15 bases between. CDR3 in amino acids: CASGPHSDSTDTQYF. Here the CDR3 DNA reads TGTGCCAGCGGGCCCCACAGTGATAGCACAGATACGCAGTATTTT.

This clone was recorded once. The J gene is TRBJ1-1, the V gene TRBV5-1; 11 nucleotides align to TRBD1. Per germline, CDR1 SGHRS and CDR2 YFSETQ. This CDR3 has 14 residues. Losses at the gene ends were 3 bases for V and 4 bases for J; bases not matched to a gene: 2. The CDR3 nucleotides are TGCGCCAGCAGCTCCGGGACAGGGGGCACTGAAGCTTTCTTT. As protein: CASSSGTGGTEAFF. The whole variable domain, remainder taken from reference TRBV5-1 and TRBJ1-1, is KAGVTQTPRYLIKTRGQQVTLSCSPISGHRSVSWYQQTPGQGLQFLFEYFSETQRNKGNFPGRFSGRQFSNSRSEMNVSTLELGDSALYLCASSSGTGGTEAFFGQGTRLTVV.

The chain carries TRBV11-2 and TRBJ1-6, with a possible D match to TRBD1 (6 bases). The CDR3 is made up of 12 amino acids. Germline lookup yields CDR1 SGHAT and CDR2 FQNNGV. Trimming shortened V by 6 bases and J by 9 bases, and 9 bases separated the two germline ends. CDR3: CASRGGSSPLHF. The CDR3 DNA follows: TGTGCCAGCAGAGGGGGATCTTCACCCCTCCACTTT. The full variable domain, its missing parts supplied by reference TRBV11-2 and TRBJ1-6, is EAGVAQSPRYKIIEKRQSVAFWCNPISGHATLYWYQQILGQGPKLLIQFQNNGVVDDSQLPKDRFSAERLKGVDSTLKIQPAKLEDSAVYLCASRGGSSPLHFGNGTRLTVT.

The chain is built from TRBV12-3 or TRBV12-4 and TRBJ1-6; D remains unclear. This CDR3 contains 12 residues. V lost 6 bases and J 13 bases, leaving 13 bases between the germline ends. The CDR3 nucleotides are TGTGCCAGCAGAGCAGGCCCTTCGCCCCTCCACTTT. This translates into CASRAGPSPLHF.

This sequence joins TRBV14 and TRBJ1-6; D remains unclear. V was trimmed by 1 base and J by 8 bases, leaving 15 bases between them. The CDR3 consists of 16 residues. Per germline, CDR1 SGHDN and CDR2 FVKESK. This chain's CDR3 is CASSQAAGGLDSPLHF. CDR3 sequence (DNA): TGTGCCAGCAGCCAAGCCGCGGGAGGATTAGATTCACCCCTCCACTTT.

The chain combines TRBV11-2 with TRBJ1-1; D possibly corresponds to TRBD1 (5 bases). CDR1 and CDR2 from the germline V gene are SGHAT and FQNNGV. Trimming removed 1 base from V and 0 bases from J, with 9 bases in between. The CDR3 spans 15 residues. This chain's CDR3 is CASSLVDRLNTEAFF. Here the CDR3 DNA reads TGTGCCAGCAGCTTAGTCGACAGATTGAACACTGAAGCTTTCTTT.

The CDR3 coding sequence is TGCGCCAGCAGCCAGGCAGCGGGAGGGTCAAATGAGCAGTTCTTC. Amino acids: CASSQAAGGSNEQFF. The V call is TRBV4-1, the J call TRBJ2-1, with 10 bases aligning to TRBD2. The CDR3 spans 15 residues. The V gene's germline CDR1 is MGHRA and CDR2 YSYEKL. V dropped 3 bases and J dropped 7; count of bases not matched to a gene: 6.

The chain couples TRBV9 to TRBJ1-2; TRBD1 might be the D (5 bases). Trimming removed 0 bases from V and 2 bases from J, with 11 bases in between. Germline values: CDR1 SGDLS, CDR2 YYNGEE. The CDR3 loop spans 15 amino acids. The CDR3 region is CASSVGVTANYGYTF. CDR3 bases: TGTGCCAGCAGCGTAGGCGTGACAGCCAACTATGGCTACACCTTC.

The V call is TRBV5-1, the J call TRBJ2-3; 9 nucleotides match TRBD2. V lost 6 bases, J lost 2 bases, and 10 bases stayed unmatched. The CDR3 extends over 16 amino acids. The germline V gene encodes CDR1 SGHRS and CDR2 YFSETQ. The CDR3 coding sequence is TGCGCCAGCAACCCTCGGGCGGGAGGGACCACAGATACGCAGTATTTT. Translation gives CASNPRAGGTTDTQYF.

This sequence joins TRBV30 and TRBJ2-5; 10 bases are a match to TRBD1. This CDR3 region has 15 residues. Looked up from germline, CDR1 is GTSNPN and CDR2 is SVGIG (reference sequence). V shed 0 bases and J 4 bases; nucleotides not matched to a gene: 5. The CDR3 loop reads CAWSVRRTGGETQYF. In DNA form, the CDR3 reads TGTGCCTGGAGTGTACGGCGGACAGGGGGAGAGACCCAGTACTTC.

This clone occurred many times. V usage is TRBV6-5 and J usage is TRBJ2-2; TRBD2 matches at 10 bases. CDR1 and CDR2 (germline): MNHEY, SVGAGI. With V trimmed by 6 bases and J by 3 bases, 4 bases remained unmatched. The CDR3 covers 15 residues. Written as DNA, the CDR3 is TGTGCCAGCAGGACCGGGACTAGCGACACCGGGGAGCTGTTTTTT. Translating gives CASRTGTSDTGELFF.

This chain links TRBV7-9 with TRBJ2-7, with 12 bases that match TRBD1. Germline-derived CDR1 and CDR2 are SEHNR and FQNEAQ (reference sequence). This CDR3 is built from 15 residues. The V segment lost 4 bases and the J segment 5 bases; nucleotides outside the gene matches: 6. The CDR3 region is CASSSGQGASNEQYF. CDR3 bases: TGTGCCAGCAGCTCGGGACAGGGGGCGAGCAACGAGCAGTACTTC.

V usage is TRBV25-1 and J usage is TRBJ2-1; 7 positions match TRBD2. The germline gives CDR1 MGHDK, CDR2 SYGVNS. This CDR3 region has 14 residues. Unmatched junction bases numbered 5, after V lost 1 base and J lost 8 bases. CDR3: CASSESTSRDEQFF. The CDR3 DNA follows: TGTGCCAGCAGTGAATCGACTAGCCGCGATGAGCAGTTCTTC.

Only a few counts were recorded for this clone. This chain uses TRBV14 with TRBJ1-6, with D hard to call. The CDR3 has 11 residues. From germline, CDR1 is SGHDN and CDR2 FVKESK. V lost 2 bases to trimming and J lost 16 bases, with 9 bases between them. The chain's CDR3 is CASSQYSGLHF. CDR3 bases: TGTGCCAGCAGCCAATACAGCGGTCTCCACTTT.

In its sample, this clone was seen a few times. The chain combines TRBV3-1 (or the pseudogene TRBV3-2) with TRBJ2-7; the match to TRBD1 covers 8 bases. The V segment lost 4 bases and the J segment 0 bases; nucleotides outside the gene matches: 5. CDR1 and CDR2 from the germline V gene are LGHDT and YNNKEL (reference sequence). This CDR3 is 15 amino acids long. This CDR3 reads CASSRWDRSSYEQYF. The CDR3 bases are TGTGCCAGCAGCCGTTGGGACAGGAGCTCCTACGAGCAGTACTTC.

The CDR3 sequence: CATRSREGGYTF. The CDR3 coding sequence is TGTGCCACCAGGAGTAGGGAGGGCGGCTACACCTTC. The chain joins TRBV15 to TRBJ1-2; D remains unclear. V lost 6 bases to trimming and J lost 8 bases, with 13 bases between them. The CDR3 is 12 residues long. From germline, CDR1 is LNHNV and CDR2 YYDKDF (reference sequence).

The V and J genes are TRBV4-1 and TRBJ2-2, with a weak D call TRBD1 (6 bases). Per germline, CDR1 MGHRA and CDR2 YSYEKL. The CDR3 runs to 15 residues. The V gene lost 5 bases and the J gene lost 7 bases, with 17 bases spanning the gap. The CDR3 region is CASSAPGTKSGELFF. For the CDR3, the DNA is TGCGCCAGCAGCGCACCCGGGACAAAGAGCGGGGAGCTGTTTTTT.

This sequence joins TRBV30 and TRBJ2-7, with 8 bases identical to TRBD1. The germline gives CDR1 GTSNPN, CDR2 SVGIG (reference sequence). Germline trimming cut 1 base from V and 0 bases from J; bases unmatched to any gene: 8. The CDR3 is 16 amino acids. CDR3 protein: CAWSGGPGGNSYEQYF. The CDR3 DNA follows: TGTGCCTGGAGTGGCGGGCCAGGGGGCAACTCCTACGAGCAGTACTTC.